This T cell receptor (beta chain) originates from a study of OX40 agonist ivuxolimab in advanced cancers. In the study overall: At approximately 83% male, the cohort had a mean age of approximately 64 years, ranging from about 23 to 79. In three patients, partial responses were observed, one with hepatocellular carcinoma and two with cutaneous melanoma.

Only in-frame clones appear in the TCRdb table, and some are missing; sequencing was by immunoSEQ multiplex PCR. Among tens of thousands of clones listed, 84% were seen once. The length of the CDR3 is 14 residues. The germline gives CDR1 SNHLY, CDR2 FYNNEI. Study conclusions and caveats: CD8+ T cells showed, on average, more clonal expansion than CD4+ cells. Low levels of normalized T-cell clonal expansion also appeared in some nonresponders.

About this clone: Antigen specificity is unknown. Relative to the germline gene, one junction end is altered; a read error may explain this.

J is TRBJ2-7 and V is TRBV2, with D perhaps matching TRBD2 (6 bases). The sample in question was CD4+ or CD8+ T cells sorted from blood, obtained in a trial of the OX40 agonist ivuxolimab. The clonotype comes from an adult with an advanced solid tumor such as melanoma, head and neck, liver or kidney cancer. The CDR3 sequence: CARSAAGTSYEQYF. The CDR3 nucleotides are TGTGCCAGAAGTGCCGCGGGAACCTCCTACGAGCAGTACTTC.